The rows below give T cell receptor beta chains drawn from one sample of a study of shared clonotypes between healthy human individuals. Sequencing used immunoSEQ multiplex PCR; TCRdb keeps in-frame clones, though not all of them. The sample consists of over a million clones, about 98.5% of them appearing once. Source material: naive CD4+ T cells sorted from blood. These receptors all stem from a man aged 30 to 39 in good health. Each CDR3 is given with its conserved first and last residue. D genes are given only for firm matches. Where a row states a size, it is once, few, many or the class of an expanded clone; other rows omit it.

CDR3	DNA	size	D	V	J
CASSLEGSPGNTIYF	TGCGCCAGCAGCTTGGAGGGGAGCCCTGGAAACACCATATATTTT	NA	NA	TRBV5-1	TRBJ1-3
CASSFTRGRPATNEKLFF	TGTGCCAGCTCCTTCACACGTGGGAGACCCGCAACTAATGAAAAACTGTTTTTT	NA	NA	TRBV18	TRBJ1-4
CASSFRFGAPYTGELFF	TGTGCCAGCAGCTTTCGATTTGGAGCGCCCTACACCGGGGAGCTGTTTTTT	NA	NA	TRBV11-3	TRBJ2-2
CAISDGWTGRSTSNTEAFF	TGTGCCATCAGTGATGGGTGGACAGGGCGATCGACCTCGAACACTGAAGCTTTCTTT	NA	TRBD1	TRBV10-3	TRBJ1-1
CASSEGTAAVRGYTF	TGTGCCAGCAGTGAGGGGACAGCGGCCGTGAGAGGCTACACCTTC	NA	TRBD1	TRBV25-1	TRBJ1-2
CATSRGELAGIQGQFF	TGTGCCACCAGCAGGGGAGAACTAGCGGGGATCCAGGGGCAGTTCTTC	NA	TRBD2	TRBV15	TRBJ2-1
CASSGHRAGQPQHF	TGTGCCAGCAGTGGCCACAGGGCCGGTCAGCCCCAGCATTTT	NA	NA	TRBV6-1	TRBJ1-5
CAISEGFGYGYTF	TGTGCCATCAGTGAAGGTTTCGGCTATGGCTACACCTTC	NA	NA	TRBV10-3	TRBJ1-2
CASSLGQGGNTIYF	TGTGCCAGCAGCCTAGGACAGGGCGGAAACACCATATATTTT	NA	TRBD1	TRBV5-4	TRBJ1-3
CASSVGMGQGSGTQYF	TGTGCCAGCAGCGTAGGGATGGGACAAGGGTCGGGTACGCAGTATTTT	NA	NA	TRBV9	TRBJ2-3
CASSPLAGGRREQFF	TGTGCCAGTAGTCCCCTAGCGGGAGGCCGACGAGAGCAGTTCTTC	NA	TRBD2	TRBV19	TRBJ2-1
CASSPIQSSYEQYF	TGTGCCAGCTCACCAATACAGAGCTCCTACGAGCAGTACTTC	NA	NA	TRBV18	TRBJ2-7
CASSVGALVYEQYF	TGTGCCAGCAGCGTGGGAGCCCTCGTCTACGAGCAGTACTTC	NA	NA	TRBV9	TRBJ2-7
CASSDHTLAWYNEQFF	TGCGCCAGCAGTGATCATACCTTAGCGTGGTACAATGAGCAGTTCTTC	once	NA	TRBV10-1	TRBJ2-1
CASSSMGDTQYF	TGTGCCAGCAGCTCTATGGGAGATACGCAGTATTTT	NA	NA	TRBV5-4	TRBJ2-3